This T cell receptor beta chain appears in the sequencing data of a study of shared clonotypes between healthy human individuals (dated by TCRdb to about 2020). About the study as a whole: A few men and two women, aged 18 to 49 years, made up the cohort. To estimate repertoire size and how much clonotype sharing occurs between individuals, the study deeply sequenced the blood TCR repertoires of roughly 5 healthy adults. To increase sequencing depth and limit assay-specific biases, TCR repertoire library preparation and sequencing were carried out by different laboratories using diverse techniques. Per donor, three plates each were used for CD4 naive and CD4 memory, two for CD8 naive, and one for CD8 memory. Each donor's leukapheresis produced roughly between roughly 0.85 and 9 billion PBMCs.

V sheds 7 bases and J sheds 0 bases, leaving 10 bases between their ends. Counted from cysteine to phenylalanine, this CDR3 has 14 amino acids. Just the 42-base CDR3 DNA is kept, in frame starting at base 1. CDR1 is given as SNHLY and CDR2 as FYNNEI, both from the germline V gene. Overall study results and their limits: Compared with non-shared clonotypes, the clonotypes found in all four sorted-subset donors had higher generation probabilities. Incomplete sequencing was indicated by rarefaction of sorted-subset datasets, despite the large sequencing depth. Sampling was restricted to blood, and TCR repertoires in tissue are likely to differ from TCR repertoires in blood. Because the study included a small number of donors, the genetic and exposure-history diversity represented was limited. Naive subsets generally had larger estimated clonotype richness than memory subsets did. Sharing across a handful of donors was observed for approximately 5% of naive CD4, less than 4% of naive CD8, roughly 2.4% of memory CD4, and about 0.4% of memory CD8 clonotypes. Based on pairwise subsampling, the degree of clonotype sharing among donors was expected to be affected by sequencing depth.

Concerning this clone itself: No cognate antigen has been identified for it. Base qualities are missing; no much larger clone stands one base away. This sample also contains other DNA sequences that code for the same CDR3.

Healthy HIV-negative adults with no recently reported acute infections or vaccinations were included as donors. Every donor was a Caucasian adult residing in Nashville, Tennessee, USA. CD4+ T cells were enriched through magnetic negative selection, after which naive cells were positively selected on CD45RA and the remaining negative fraction served as the memory subset. After blood collection by leukapheresis, PBMCs were isolated using Ficoll-Histopaque density gradient centrifugation and then cryopreserved in the vapor phase of liquid nitrogen. Analytical flow cytometry was used to check the purity and quantity of each magnetically sorted T cell population. Genomic DNA was isolated from each sorted fraction and quantified by UV absorbance on a Nanodrop 2000c. Using the deep immunoSEQ assay, multiplex PCR amplified TCR CDR3 regions from genomic DNA. For each cell subset, the extracted genomic DNA was distributed evenly across all wells of several immunoSEQ 96-well plates, and each plate served as one replicate. For sorted subsets, roughly 200 ng of genomic DNA, equivalent to 25,000 to 35,000 T cell genomes, went into each replicate PCR. Purified libraries were measured with a Qubit 3.0 fluorometer, size-checked on a Bioanalyzer 2100, and measured again with the KAPA Library Quantification kit. Every immunoSEQ 96-well plate was sequenced on a dedicated single-read 150-cycle Illumina NextSeq 550 flow cell. The authors' pipeline ran thus. Because the immunoSEQ output held only junctional sequences and lacked quality scores, the filtering could not match the filtering applied to full-length reads. Sequences were annotated with PyIR, a Python wrapper for IgBLAST v1.9, and V/J genes and CDR3 were assigned using IMGT germline references. Reads were filtered out if the reads had weak V/J assignments (E-value above 1e-6), no CDR3, stop codons, out-of-frame junctions, or ambiguous translated residues. A V3J clonotype was defined by an identical inferred V gene, J gene, and CDR3 amino acid sequence. Percentage overlap between repertoires was calculated by dividing the number of shared unique clonotypes by the size of the smaller repertoire. Three approaches were used to assess repertoire richness: RTK rarefaction, the Chao1 estimator, and Recon v2.1 estimates of unobserved clonotypes. Generation probabilities were computed with OLGA for all TCRbeta clonotypes obtained by the gDNA method from several donors. The table was pulled from immuneACCESS by TCRdb, which kept in-frame rearrangements only. Such tables lose some clones; where checked, under half of the loss comes from unresolved V genes, and the rest has no known cause. For V, J and clone size, that table is used; D and trimming come from the DNA. For this sample the table gives approximately 2.5 million clones, of which 93% were detected only once. Of the sample, about 0.38% falls within the top ten clones.

Sequenced sample: naive CD4+ T cells from PBMCs. The cell subset or site label for this specimen denotes: CD45RA+ positively selected. In this chain, TRBV2 is recombined with TRBJ2-1; no D gene can be assigned with confidence. This TCR was sampled from a man in his late teens or twenties in good health. Some clones in this sample may be carry-over from other donors' samples. The nucleotide sequence is TGTGCCAGCACCCGACTTAGCTCCTACAATGAGCAGTTCTTC. Its protein is CASTRLSSYNEQFF. Reference TRBV2 and TRBJ2-1 proteins supply the regions before and after the CDR3; the full variable domain is: EPEVTQTPSHQVTQMGQEVILRCVPISNHLYFYWYRQILGQKVEFLVSFYNNEISEKSEIFDDQFSVERPDGSNFTLKIRSTKLEDSAMYFCASTRLSSYNEQFFGPGTRLTVL.